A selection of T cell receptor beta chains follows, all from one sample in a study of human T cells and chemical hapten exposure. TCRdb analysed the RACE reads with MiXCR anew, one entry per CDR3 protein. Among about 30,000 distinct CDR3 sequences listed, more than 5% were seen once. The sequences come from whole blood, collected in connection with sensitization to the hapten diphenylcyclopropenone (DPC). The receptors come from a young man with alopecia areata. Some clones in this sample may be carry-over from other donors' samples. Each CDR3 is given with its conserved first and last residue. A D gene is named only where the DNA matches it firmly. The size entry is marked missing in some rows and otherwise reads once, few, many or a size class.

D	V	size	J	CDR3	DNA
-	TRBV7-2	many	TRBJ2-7	CASSSSYEQYEQYF	TGTGCCAGCAGCTCCAGTTACGAGCAGTACGAGCAGTACTTC
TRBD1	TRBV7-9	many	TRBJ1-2	CASSSGQGLRYGYTF	TGTGCCAGCAGCTCGGGACAGGGCCTCCGCTATGGCTACACCTTC
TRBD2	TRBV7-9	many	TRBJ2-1	CASSLAGGPGNEQFF	TGTGCCAGCAGCTTAGCGGGAGGGCCGGGTAATGAGCAGTTCTTC
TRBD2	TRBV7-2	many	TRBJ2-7	CASSLVSGGGSVYEQYF	TGTGCCAGCAGCTTAGTTTCAGGCGGGGGGTCCGTCTACGAGCAGTACTTC
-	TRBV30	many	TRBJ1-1	CAWSDLGTEAFF	TGTGCCTGGAGTGATTTGGGGACTGAAGCTTTCTTT
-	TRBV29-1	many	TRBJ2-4	CSVAPGSGTKNIQYF	TGCAGCGTTGCACCTGGATCGGGGACCAAAAACATTCAGTACTTC
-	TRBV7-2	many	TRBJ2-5	CASSFSGTTNGLQETQYF	TGTGCCAGCAGCTTCTCCGGGACGACAAATGGTTTGCAAGAGACCCAGTACTTC
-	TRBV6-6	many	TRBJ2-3	CASSFSPDVGQPTDTQYF	TGTGCCAGCAGTTTCTCCCCTGACGTCGGACAGCCCACAGATACGCAGTATTTT
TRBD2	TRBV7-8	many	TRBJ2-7	CASSSASGNYEQYF	TGTGCCAGCAGCTCAGCTAGCGGAAACTACGAGCAGTACTTC
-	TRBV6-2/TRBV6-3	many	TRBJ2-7	CASSYPYRGTDTYEQYF	TGTGCCAGCAGTTACCCTTACCGCGGGACGGACACCTACGAGCAGTACTTC
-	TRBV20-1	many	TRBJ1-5	CSARSAGDQPQHF	TGCAGTGCTAGATCGGCCGGGGATCAGCCCCAGCATTTT
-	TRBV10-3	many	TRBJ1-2	CAITPQTDLYGYTF	TGTGCCATCACTCCACAGACGGACCTCTATGGCTACACCTTC
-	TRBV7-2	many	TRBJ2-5	CASSVLGGPETQYF	TGTGCCAGCAGCGTACTGGGGGGTCCAGAGACCCAGTACTTC
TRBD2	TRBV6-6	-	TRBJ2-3	CASTPPLRTSAQYF	TGTGCCAGCACCCCCCCCCTAAGGACTAGCGCTCAGTATTTT
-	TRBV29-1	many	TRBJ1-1	CSAGGPVTEAFF	TGCAGCGCCGGAGGGCCGGTCACTGAAGCTTTCTTT
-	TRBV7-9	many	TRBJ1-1	CASSIPGETRAFF	TGTGCCAGCAGCATTCCCGGGGAGACCCGAGCTTTCTTT
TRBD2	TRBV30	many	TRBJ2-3	CAWNLLRTSGYTDTQYF	TGTGCCTGGAATCTCCTGAGGACTAGCGGATACACAGATACGCAGTATTTT
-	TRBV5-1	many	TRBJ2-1	CASSLEGGNEQFF	TGCGCCAGCAGCTTGGAGGGAGGCAATGAGCAGTTCTTC
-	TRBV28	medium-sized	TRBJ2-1	CASSLWGGIPYNEQFF	TGTGCCAGCAGTTTATGGGGGGGCATCCCCTACAATGAGCAGTTCTTC
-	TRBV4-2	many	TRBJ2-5	CASSQGAAREAETQYF	TGTGCCAGCAGCCAAGGGGCGGCGAGGGAAGCGGAGACCCAGTACTTC
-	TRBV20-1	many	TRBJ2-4	CSATRQAAKNIQYF	TGCAGTGCTACCCGACAGGCAGCCAAAAACATTCAGTACTTC